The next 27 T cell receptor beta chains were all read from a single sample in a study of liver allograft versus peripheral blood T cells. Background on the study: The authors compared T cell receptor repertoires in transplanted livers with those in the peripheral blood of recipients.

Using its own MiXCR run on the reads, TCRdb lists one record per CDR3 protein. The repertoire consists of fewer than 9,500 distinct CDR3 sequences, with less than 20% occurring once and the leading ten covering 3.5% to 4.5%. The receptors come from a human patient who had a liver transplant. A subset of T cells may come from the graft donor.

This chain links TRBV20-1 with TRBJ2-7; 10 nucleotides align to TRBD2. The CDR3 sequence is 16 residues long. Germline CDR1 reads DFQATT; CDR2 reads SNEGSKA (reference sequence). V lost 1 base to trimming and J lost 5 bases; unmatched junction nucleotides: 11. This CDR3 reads CSARVAGLAGGHEQYF. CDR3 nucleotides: TGCAGTGCTAGAGTGGCGGGTTTAGCGGGGGGCCACGAGCAGTACTTC.

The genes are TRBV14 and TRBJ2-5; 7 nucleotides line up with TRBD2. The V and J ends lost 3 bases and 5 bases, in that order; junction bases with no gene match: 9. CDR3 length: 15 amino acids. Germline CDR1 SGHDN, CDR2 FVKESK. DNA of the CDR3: TGTGCCAGCAGCCATCTCGCCGGGGGGACGGAGACCCAGTACTTC. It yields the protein CASSHLAGGTETQYF.

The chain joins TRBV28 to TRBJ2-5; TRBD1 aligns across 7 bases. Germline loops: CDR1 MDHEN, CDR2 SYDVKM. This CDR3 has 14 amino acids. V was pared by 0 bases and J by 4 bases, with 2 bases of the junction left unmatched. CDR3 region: CASSLWSGGETQYF. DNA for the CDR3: TGTGCCAGCAGTTTATGGTCAGGGGGAGAGACCCAGTACTTC.

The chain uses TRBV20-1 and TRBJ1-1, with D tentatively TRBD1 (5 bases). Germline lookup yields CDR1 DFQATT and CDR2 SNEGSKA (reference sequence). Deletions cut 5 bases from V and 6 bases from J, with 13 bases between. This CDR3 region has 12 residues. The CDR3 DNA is TGCAGTGCTCCGGGGAGGGGCCCTGAAGCTTTCTTT. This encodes CSAPGRGPEAFF.

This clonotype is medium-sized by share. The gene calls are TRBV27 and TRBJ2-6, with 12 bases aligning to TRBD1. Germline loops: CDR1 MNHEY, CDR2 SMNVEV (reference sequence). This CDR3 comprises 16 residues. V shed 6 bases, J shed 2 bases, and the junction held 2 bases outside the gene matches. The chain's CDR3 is CASRRDRGPGANVLTF. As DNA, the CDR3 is TGTGCCAGCAGAAGGGACAGGGGGCCTGGGGCCAACGTCCTGACTTTC.

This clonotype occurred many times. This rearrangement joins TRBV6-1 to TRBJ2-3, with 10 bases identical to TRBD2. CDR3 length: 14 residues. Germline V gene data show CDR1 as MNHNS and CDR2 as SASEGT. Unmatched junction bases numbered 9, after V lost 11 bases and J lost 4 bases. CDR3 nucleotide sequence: TGTGCCGCTTCGCCAGCGGGAGGGGCAGATACGCAGTATTTT. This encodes CAASPAGGADTQYF.

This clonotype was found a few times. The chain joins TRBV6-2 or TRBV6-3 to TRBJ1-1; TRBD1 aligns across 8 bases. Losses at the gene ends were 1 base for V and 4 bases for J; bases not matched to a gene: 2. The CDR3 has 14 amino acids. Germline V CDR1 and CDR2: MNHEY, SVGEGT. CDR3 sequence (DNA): TGTGCCAGCAGTTACTTAACAGGGGGCACTGAAGCTTTCTTT. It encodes CASSYLTGGTEAFF.

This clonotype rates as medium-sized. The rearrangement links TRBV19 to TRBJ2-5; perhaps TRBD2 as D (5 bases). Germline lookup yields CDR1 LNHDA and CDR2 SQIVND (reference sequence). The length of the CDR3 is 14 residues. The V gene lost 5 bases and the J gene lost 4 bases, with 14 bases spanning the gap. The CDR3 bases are TGTGCCAGTAGTTCGGGATCCGGGGTAGAGACCCAGTACTTC. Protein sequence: CASSSGSGVETQYF.

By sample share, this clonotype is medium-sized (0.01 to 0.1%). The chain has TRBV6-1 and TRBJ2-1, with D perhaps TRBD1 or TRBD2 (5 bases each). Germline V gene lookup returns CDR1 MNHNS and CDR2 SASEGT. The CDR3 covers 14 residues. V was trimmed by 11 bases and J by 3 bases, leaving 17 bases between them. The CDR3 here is CAESRGDGYNEQFF. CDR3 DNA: TGTGCCGAATCCCGGGGCGACGGCTACAATGAGCAGTTCTTC.

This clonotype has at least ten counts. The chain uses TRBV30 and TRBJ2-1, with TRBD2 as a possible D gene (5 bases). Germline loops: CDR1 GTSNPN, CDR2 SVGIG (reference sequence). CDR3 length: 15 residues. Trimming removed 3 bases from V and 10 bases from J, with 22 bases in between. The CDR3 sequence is CAWSLGGSPRSEQFF. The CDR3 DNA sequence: TGTGCCTGGAGCCTCGGAGGTTCACCCCGATCGGAGCAGTTCTTC.

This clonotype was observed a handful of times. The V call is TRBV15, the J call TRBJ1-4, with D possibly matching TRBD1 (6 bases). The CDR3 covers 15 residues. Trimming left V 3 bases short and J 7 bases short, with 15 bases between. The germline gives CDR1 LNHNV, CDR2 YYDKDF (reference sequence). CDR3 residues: CATSSPGGWSEKLFF. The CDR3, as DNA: TGTGCCACCAGCAGCCCGGGGGGCTGGAGTGAAAAACTGTTTTTT.

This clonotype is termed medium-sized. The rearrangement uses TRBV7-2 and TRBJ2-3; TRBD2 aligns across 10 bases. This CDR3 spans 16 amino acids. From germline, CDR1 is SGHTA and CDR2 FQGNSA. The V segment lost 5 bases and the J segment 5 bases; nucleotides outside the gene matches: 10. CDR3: CASSPSAGGRGDTQYF. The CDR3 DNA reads TGTGCCAGCAGCCCATCAGCGGGGGGGCGGGGAGATACGCAGTATTTT.

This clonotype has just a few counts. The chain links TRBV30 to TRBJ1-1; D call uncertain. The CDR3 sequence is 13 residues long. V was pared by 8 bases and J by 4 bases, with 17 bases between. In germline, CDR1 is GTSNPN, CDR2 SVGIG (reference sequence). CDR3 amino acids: CAQRVPKGTEAFF. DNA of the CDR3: TGTGCCCAGCGGGTCCCGAAGGGCACTGAAGCTTTCTTT. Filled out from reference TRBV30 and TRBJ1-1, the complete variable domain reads SQTIHQWPATLVQPVGSPLSLECTVEGTSNPNLYWYRQAAGRGLQLLFYSVGIGQISSEVPQNLSASRPQDRQFILSSKKLLLSDSGFYLCAQRVPKGTEAFFGQGTRLTVV.

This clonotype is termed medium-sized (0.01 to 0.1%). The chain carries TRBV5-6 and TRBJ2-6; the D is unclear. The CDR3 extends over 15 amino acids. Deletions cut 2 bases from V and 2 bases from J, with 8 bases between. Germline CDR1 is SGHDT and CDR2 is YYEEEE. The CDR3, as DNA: TGTGCCAGCAGCTTCGAATGGGCTGGGGCCAACGTCCTGACTTTC. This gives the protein CASSFEWAGANVLTF.

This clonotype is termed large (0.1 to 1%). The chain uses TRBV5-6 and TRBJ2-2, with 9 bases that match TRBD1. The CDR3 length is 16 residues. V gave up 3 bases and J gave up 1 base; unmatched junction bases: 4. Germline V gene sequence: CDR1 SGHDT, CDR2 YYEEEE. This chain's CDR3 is CASSSGQGRNTGELFF. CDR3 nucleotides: TGTGCCAGCAGCTCGGGACAGGGAAGGAACACCGGGGAGCTGTTTTTT.

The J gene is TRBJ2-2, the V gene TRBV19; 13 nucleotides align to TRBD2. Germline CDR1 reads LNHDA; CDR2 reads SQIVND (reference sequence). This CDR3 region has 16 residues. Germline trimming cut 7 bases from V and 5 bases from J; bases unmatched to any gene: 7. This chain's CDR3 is CASTPGLAGSTGELFF. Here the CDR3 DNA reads TGTGCCAGTACGCCGGGACTAGCGGGAAGTACCGGGGAGCTGTTTTTT.

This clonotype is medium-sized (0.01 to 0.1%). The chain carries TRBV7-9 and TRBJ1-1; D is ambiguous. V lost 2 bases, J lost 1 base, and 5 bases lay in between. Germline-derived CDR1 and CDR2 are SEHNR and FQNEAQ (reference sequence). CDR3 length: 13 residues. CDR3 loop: CASSLQANTEAFF. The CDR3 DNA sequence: TGTGCCAGCAGCTTACAGGCGAACACTGAAGCTTTCTTT.

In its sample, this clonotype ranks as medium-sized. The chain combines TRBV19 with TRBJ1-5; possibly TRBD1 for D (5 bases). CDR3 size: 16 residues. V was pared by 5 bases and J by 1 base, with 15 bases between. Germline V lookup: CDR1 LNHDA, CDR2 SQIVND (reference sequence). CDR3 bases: TGTGCCAGTAGTGGTCAGGGAAAAGGGAGCAATCAGCCCCAGCATTTT. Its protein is CASSGQGKGSNQPQHF. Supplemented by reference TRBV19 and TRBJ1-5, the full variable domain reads DGGITQSPKYLFRKEGQNVTLSCEQNLNHDAMYWYRQDPGQGLRLIYYSQIVNDFQKGDIAEGYSVSREKKESFPLTVTSAQKNPTAFYLCASSGQGKGSNQPQHFGDGTRLSIL.

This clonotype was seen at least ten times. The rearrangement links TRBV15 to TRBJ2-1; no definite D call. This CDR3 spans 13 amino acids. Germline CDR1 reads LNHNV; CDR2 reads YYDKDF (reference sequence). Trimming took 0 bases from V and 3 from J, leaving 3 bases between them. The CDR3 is CATSRDDYNEQFF. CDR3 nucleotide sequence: TGTGCCACCAGCAGAGACGACTACAATGAGCAGTTCTTC.

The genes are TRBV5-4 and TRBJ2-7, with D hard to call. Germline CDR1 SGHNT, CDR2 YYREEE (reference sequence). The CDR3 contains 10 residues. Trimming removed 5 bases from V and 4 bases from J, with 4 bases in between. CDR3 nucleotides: TGTGCCAGCAGGGGGTACGAGCAGTACTTC. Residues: CASRGYEQYF.

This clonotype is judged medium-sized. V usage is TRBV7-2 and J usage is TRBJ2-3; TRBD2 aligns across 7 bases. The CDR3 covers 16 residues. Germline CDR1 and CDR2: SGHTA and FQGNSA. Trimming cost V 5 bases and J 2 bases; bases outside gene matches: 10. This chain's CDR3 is CASSPGVSGYTDTQYF. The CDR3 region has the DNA TGTGCCAGCAGCCCCGGGGTTAGCGGGTACACAGATACGCAGTATTTT. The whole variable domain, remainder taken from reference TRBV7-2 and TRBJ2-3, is GAGVSQSPSNKVTEKGKDVELRCDPISGHTALYWYRQSLGQGLEFLIYFQGNSAPDKSGLPSDRFSAERTGGSVSTLTIQRTQQEDSAVYLCASSPGVSGYTDTQYFGPGTRLTVL.

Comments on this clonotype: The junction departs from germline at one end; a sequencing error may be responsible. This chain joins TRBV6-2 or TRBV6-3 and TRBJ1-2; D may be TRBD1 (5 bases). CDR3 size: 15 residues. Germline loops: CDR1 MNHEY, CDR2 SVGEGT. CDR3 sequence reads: CASSNSGLGNYGYTF. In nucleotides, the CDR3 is TGTGCCAGCAGTAACTCAGGGTTGGGGAACTATGGCTACACCTTC.

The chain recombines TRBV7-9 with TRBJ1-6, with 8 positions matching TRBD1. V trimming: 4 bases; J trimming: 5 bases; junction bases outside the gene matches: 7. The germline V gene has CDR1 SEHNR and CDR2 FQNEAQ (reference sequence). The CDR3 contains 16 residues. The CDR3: CASSSGQVTNNSPLHF. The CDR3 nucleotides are TGTGCCAGCAGCTCGGGACAGGTCACGAATAATTCACCCCTCCACTTT.

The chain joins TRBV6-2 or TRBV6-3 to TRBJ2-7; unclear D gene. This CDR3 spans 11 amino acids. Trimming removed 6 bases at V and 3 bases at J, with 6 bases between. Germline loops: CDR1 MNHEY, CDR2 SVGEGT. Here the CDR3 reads CASRPYYEQYF. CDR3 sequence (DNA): TGTGCCAGCAGGCCCTACTACGAGCAGTACTTC.

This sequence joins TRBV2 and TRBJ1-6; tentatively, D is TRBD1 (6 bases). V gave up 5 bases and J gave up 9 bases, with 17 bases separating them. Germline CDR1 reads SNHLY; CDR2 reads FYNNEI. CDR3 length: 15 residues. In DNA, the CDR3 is TGTGCCAGCAGTCAAAGCCAAGGGGGTCGTTCACCCCTCCACTTT. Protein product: CASSQSQGGRSPLHF.

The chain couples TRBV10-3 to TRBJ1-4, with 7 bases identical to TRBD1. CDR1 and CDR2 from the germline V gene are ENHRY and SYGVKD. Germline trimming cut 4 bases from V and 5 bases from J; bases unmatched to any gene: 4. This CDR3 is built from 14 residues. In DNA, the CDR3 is TGTGCCATCAGTGCGACAGGGACCAATGAAAAACTGTTTTTT. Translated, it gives CAISATGTNEKLFF.

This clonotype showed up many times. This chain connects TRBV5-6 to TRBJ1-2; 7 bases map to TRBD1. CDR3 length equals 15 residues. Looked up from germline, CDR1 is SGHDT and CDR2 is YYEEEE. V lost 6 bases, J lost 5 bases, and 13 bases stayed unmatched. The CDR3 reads CASTETGTASYGYTF. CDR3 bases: TGTGCCAGCACCGAAACGGGGACAGCTTCTTATGGCTACACCTTC.